This T cell receptor (beta chain) derives from a study of shared clonotypes between healthy human individuals. CD45RA+ naive and CD45RA-negative memory subsets were separated from CD4+ cells. A word on this clone: Its matching antigen is unknown.

The trim removed 5 bases at V and 3 bases at J, leaving 6 bases unmatched. The CDR3 length is 14 residues. Germline V gene lookup returns CDR1 MNHEY and CDR2 SVGAGI. Sequenced by immunoSEQ multiplex PCR; TCRdb stores in-frame clones only, minus some. The table includes a few million clones, more than 80% detected once. Findings and caveats of the study: Since donors were few, the genetic and exposure-history diversity represented was limited. A generally larger estimated richness was seen in naive subsets than in memory subsets. Clonotypes that were shared across a few donors made up around 5% of naive CD4 clonotypes.

The rearrangement links TRBV6-5 to TRBJ1-1; 7 bases align to TRBD1. This clonotype was sampled from a man younger than 35 in good health. Some clones in this sample may be carry-over from other donors' samples. Sequenced: naive CD4+ T cells from PBMCs. Stated subset: CD45RA+ positively selected. The CDR3 bases are TGTGCCAGCAGTACCCGACAGGGTTACACTGAAGCTTTCTTT. Amino acid sequence: CASSTRQGYTEAFF.